The present entry profiles one T cell receptor beta chain with its context. Molecular barcoding with unique molecular identifiers was used for the TCRbeta library. TCRdb redid the calling of the PCR reads with MiXCR, one entry per CDR3 protein. The profile shows approximately 490,000 distinct CDR3 sequences, approximately 13% of them singletons. Trimming stripped 3 bases from V and 6 bases from J, with 15 bases between. Germline V gene lookup returns CDR1 ENHRY and CDR2 SYGVKD. The length of the CDR3 is 15 residues. The record originates from a study of T-cell reconstitution after alpha-beta-depleted transplantation in children.

Sequencing used PBMCs from the stem cell graft donor, obtained from the stem cell graft. This chain joins TRBV10-3 and TRBJ2-1, with a weak D call TRBD1 (6 bases). The source is a human donor who donated a stem cell graft to a child with combined immunodeficiency. CDR3 coding DNA: TGTGCCATCAGTGATTCAGGGGATGGAGGCAATGAGCAGTTCTTC. Its protein is CAISDSGDGGNEQFF.